This T cell receptor beta chain was sequenced in a study of T cells in Graves' hyperthyroidism and ophthalmopathy. Study findings and constraints: For ophthalmopathy, model prediction preceded onset by a median 6.5 months. Researchers found most expanded thyroid clonotypes above 0.001 in blood as well. Through a model of 13 V-J features, ophthalmopathy was separated from stable hyperthyroidism.

The V gene's germline CDR1 is LNHDA and CDR2 SQIVND (reference sequence). CDR3 length: 16 residues. V shed 3 bases and J 2 bases; nucleotides not matched to a gene: 6. The source material, RNA transcripts, was used to amplify TCR beta CDR3 regions. With the HTBI primer set, the TCR CDR3 went through a first round of RT-PCR. TCRdb re-derived calls from the multiplex PCR reads in MiXCR, one entry per CDR3 protein. This sample has a few hundred thousand distinct CDR3 sequences, with about 15% found just once. In regard to this clonotype: The antigen is undetermined.

Patients were excluded for uncontrolled infection, other autoimmune disease, pregnancy or lactation. The material sequenced was blood. The clonotype was recovered from a woman in her 30s with Graves' hyperthyroidism that later progressed to Graves' ophthalmopathy. The chain recombines TRBV19 with TRBJ2-3; 9 bases line up with TRBD1. DNA for the CDR3: TGTGCCAGTAGTATCACAGGGACAGGGCTCACAGATACGCAGTATTTT. Its protein product is CASSITGTGLTDTQYF.